This TCR beta chain was sequenced for a study of CD8+ T cells in alopecia areata. Study as a whole: Treated individuals took tofacitinib by mouth, 5 to 10 mg twice daily. Study-level points and caveats: Significant decreases in scalp clonality and expanded CD8+ clones followed tofacitinib treatment. During tofacitinib treatment, many expanded lesional clones remained in scalp and blood.

A remark on this clone: Antigen unknown.

The sequencing template was cDNA reverse transcribed from extracted RNA. Using immunoSEQ multiplex PCR, the repertoire was profiled, and TCRdb retains in-frame clones only, with some absent. The table includes 80,000 or so clones, approximately 64% detected once. The treatment here: oral pan-JAK inhibitor, 5-10 mg twice daily. Punch biopsies of lesional scalp, plus peripheral blood, were taken from alopecia areata patients. CDR3 length: 14 residues. In germline, CDR1 is MNHEY, CDR2 SMNVEV (reference sequence). V shed 10 bases and J 5 bases; nucleotides not matched to a gene: 7. The rearrangement links TRBV27 to TRBJ2-5; 13 nucleotides agree with TRBD2. This TCR was recovered from a human donor with alopecia areata. Sequencing used CD8+ T cells sorted from blood, obtained at week 24, from a patient treated with tofacitinib. The CDR3 spells CATRTSGSFETQYF. The CDR3 DNA reads as TGTGCCACCCGGACTAGCGGGAGTTTCGAGACCCAGTACTTC.